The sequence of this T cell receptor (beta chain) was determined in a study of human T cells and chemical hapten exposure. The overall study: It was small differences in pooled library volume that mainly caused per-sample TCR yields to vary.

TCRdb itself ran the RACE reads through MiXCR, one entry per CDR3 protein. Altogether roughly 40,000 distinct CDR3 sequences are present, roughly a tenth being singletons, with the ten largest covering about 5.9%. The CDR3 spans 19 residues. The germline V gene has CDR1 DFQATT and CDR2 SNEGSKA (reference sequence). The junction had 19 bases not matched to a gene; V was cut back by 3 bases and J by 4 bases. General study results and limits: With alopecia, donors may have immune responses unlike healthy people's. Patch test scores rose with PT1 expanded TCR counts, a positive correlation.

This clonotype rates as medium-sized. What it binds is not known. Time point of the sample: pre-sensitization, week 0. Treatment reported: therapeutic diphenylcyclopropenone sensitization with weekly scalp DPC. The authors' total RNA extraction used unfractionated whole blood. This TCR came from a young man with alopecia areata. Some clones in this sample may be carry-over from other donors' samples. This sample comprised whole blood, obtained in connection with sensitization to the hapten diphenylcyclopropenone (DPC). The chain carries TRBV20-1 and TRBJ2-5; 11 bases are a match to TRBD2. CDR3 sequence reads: CSASRDGSPSGRRGETQYF. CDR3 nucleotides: TGCAGTGCTAGTAGAGACGGTTCTCCTAGCGGGAGGCGGGGAGAGACCCAGTACTTC.